These 14 T cell receptor beta chains share one sample of origin, sequenced in a study of response to subunit inactivated influenza vaccine. MiXCR, applied by TCRdb to the RT-PCR reads, yields one record per CDR3 protein. The table records 800,000 to 1,000,000 distinct CDR3 sequences, about 20% of them present only once. The sequences come from PBMCs from blood, collected roughly 5 days after vaccination. The receptors derive from a man in his fifties or sixties who received an inactivated influenza vaccine.

Note on this clonotype: Since the CDR3 does not end with the conserved phenylalanine or tryptophan, this likely comes from a read error. The chain employs TRBV7-2 and TRBJ2-5, with 13 bases matching TRBD2. Germline trimming cut 0 bases from V and 4 bases from J; bases unmatched to any gene: 8. This CDR3 is 18 amino acids long. Per the germline V gene, CDR1 is SGHTA and CDR2 is FQGNSA. The CDR3 DNA reads as TGTGCCAGCAGCTTAGCCCAAGTACTAGCGGGAGGGGGAGAGACCCAGTACTTA. It specifies CASSLAQVLAGGGETQYL.

This clonotype turned up a few times. The V and J genes are TRBV25-1 and TRBJ2-3; D possibly uses TRBD1 or TRBD2 (7 bases each). Germline V gene lookup returns CDR1 MGHDK and CDR2 SYGVNS. The V end was cut by 6 bases, the J end by 3 bases, with 19 bases between. CDR3 length: 16 amino acids. The CDR3 DNA reads TGTGCCAGCAGCCCGGGGGGCAGGGGGGTAACAGATACGCAGTATTTT. Amino acid sequence: CASSPGGRGVTDTQYF.

This clonotype was observed once. The chain is built from TRBV6-2 or TRBV6-3 and TRBJ2-2; D is possibly TRBD1 (5 bases). CDR1 is MNHEY and CDR2 is SVGEGT in the germline V gene. Trimming removed 11 bases from V and 0 bases from J, with 13 bases in between. This CDR3 spans 14 amino acids. The CDR3 DNA reads TGTGCCCTCCGCCCACAGGCGAACACCGGGGAGCTGTTTTTT. It codes for CALRPQANTGELFF.

The gene calls are TRBV5-1 and TRBJ2-5; D is possibly TRBD2 (5 bases). This CDR3 is built from 14 residues. Germline lookup yields CDR1 SGHRS and CDR2 YFSETQ. V was pared by 4 bases and J by 2 bases, with 12 bases between. CDR3: CASSGNREQETQYF. DNA for the CDR3: TGCGCCAGCAGCGGAAACCGGGAACAAGAGACCCAGTACTTC. Full variable domain (outside the CDR3, taken from reference TRBV5-1 and TRBJ2-5): KAGVTQTPRYLIKTRGQQVTLSCSPISGHRSVSWYQQTPGQGLQFLFEYFSETQRNKGNFPGRFSGRQFSNSRSEMNVSTLELGDSALYLCASSGNREQETQYFGPGTRLLVL.

J is TRBJ1-6 and V is TRBV28; tentatively, D is TRBD1 (6 bases). The germline V gene has CDR1 MDHEN and CDR2 SYDVKM. V lost 6 bases and J 4 bases, leaving 25 bases between the germline ends. This CDR3 is built from 19 residues. The CDR3 sequence is CASSPDSISPPRYNSPLHF. CDR3 nucleotide sequence: TGTGCCAGCAGCCCGGACAGCATTTCCCCTCCTCGGTATAATTCACCCCTCCACTTT.

This clonotype was observed a handful of times. The V call is TRBV20-1, the J call TRBJ2-5; the D is unclear. Deletions cut 0 bases from V and 5 bases from J, with 10 bases between. Per the germline V gene, CDR1 is DFQATT and CDR2 is SNEGSKA (reference sequence). The CDR3 totals 13 residues. The DNA for the CDR3 is TGCAGTGCTAGAGAGGATCTGAGGGAGACCCAGTACTTC. It encodes CSAREDLRETQYF.

CDR3 sequence reads: CASSVEAGPFRAQYF. The CDR3 nucleotides are TGTGCCAGCAGCGTAGAAGCGGGACCCTTCCGGGCGCAGTATTTT. The chain has TRBV9 and TRBJ2-3; 7 nucleotides align to TRBD2. The V and J ends lost 0 bases and 10 bases, in that order; junction bases with no gene match: 11. CDR3 length equals 15 residues. Germline V gives CDR1 SGDLS, CDR2 YYNGEE.

The table lists this clonotype with a few counts. V gene TRBV24-1 combines with J gene TRBJ2-5; TRBD1 agrees at 8 bases. The CDR3 is made up of 15 amino acids. Germline V gene data show CDR1 as KGHDR and CDR2 as SFDVKD. The trim removed 4 bases at V and 7 bases at J, leaving 10 bases unmatched. The CDR3 reads CATSDGGQAAGTQYF. The CDR3 DNA reads TGTGCCACCAGTGACGGGGGACAGGCGGCGGGGACCCAGTACTTC.

The chain recombines TRBV5-1 with TRBJ2-1; D perhaps matches TRBD2 (5 bases). This CDR3 is built from 13 residues. V lost 3 bases and J lost 13, with 17 bases in between. CDR1 and CDR2 (germline): SGHRS, YFSETQ. The CDR3 here is CASSSQGIPGQFF. The CDR3 DNA follows: TGCGCCAGCAGCTCCCAAGGGATCCCGGGACAGTTCTTC.

The chain recombines TRBV25-1 with TRBJ2-4, with 8 bases identical to TRBD1. CDR3 length: 15 residues. In germline, CDR1 is MGHDK, CDR2 SYGVNS. The trim removed 6 bases at V and 9 bases at J, leaving 13 bases unmatched. The CDR3 reads CASRSAGQATGIQYF. The CDR3 DNA is TGTGCCAGCAGGTCGGCGGGACAGGCGACGGGCATTCAGTACTTC.

This clonotype showed up just a few times. The rearrangement uses TRBV20-1 and TRBJ2-2; TRBD1 matches 12 bases. This CDR3 comprises 17 residues. Trimming took 2 bases from V and 4 from J; bases not matched to a gene: 8. In germline, CDR1 is DFQATT, CDR2 SNEGSKA (reference sequence). CDR3 amino acids: CSARRAGQGASTGELFF. CDR3 nucleotide sequence: TGCAGTGCTAGAAGGGCGGGACAGGGGGCCTCCACCGGGGAGCTGTTTTTT.

The chain is built from TRBV2 and TRBJ1-3; D gene ambiguous. V was pared by 6 bases and J by 9 bases, with 9 bases between. CDR3 length: 11 amino acids. Germline V gene lookup returns CDR1 SNHLY and CDR2 FYNNEI. The CDR3 sequence is CASRTLSTIYF. As DNA, the CDR3 is TGTGCCAGCAGGACCCTCAGCACCATATATTTT.

The V call is TRBV5-3, the J call TRBJ2-1; possibly TRBD2 for D (6 bases). TRBV5-3 is flagged as an ORF with uncertain function. This CDR3 has 16 amino acids. Trimming left V 1 base short and J 6 bases short, with 17 bases between. CDR3 nucleotide sequence: TGTGCCAGAAGCTTGACCGGGACTGGCGAGGCCAATGAGCAGTTCTTC. The encoded protein is CARSLTGTGEANEQFF.

This clonotype turned up a few times. V and J are TRBV5-1 and TRBJ2-3; 10 bases agree with TRBD1. The germline V gene encodes CDR1 SGHRS and CDR2 YFSETQ. Unmatched junction bases numbered 5, after V lost 4 bases and J lost 6 bases. The CDR3 is 14 amino acids. The CDR3 is CASSPGTGVDTQYF. The CDR3 region has the DNA TGCGCCAGCAGCCCCGGGACAGGGGTGGATACGCAGTATTTT.